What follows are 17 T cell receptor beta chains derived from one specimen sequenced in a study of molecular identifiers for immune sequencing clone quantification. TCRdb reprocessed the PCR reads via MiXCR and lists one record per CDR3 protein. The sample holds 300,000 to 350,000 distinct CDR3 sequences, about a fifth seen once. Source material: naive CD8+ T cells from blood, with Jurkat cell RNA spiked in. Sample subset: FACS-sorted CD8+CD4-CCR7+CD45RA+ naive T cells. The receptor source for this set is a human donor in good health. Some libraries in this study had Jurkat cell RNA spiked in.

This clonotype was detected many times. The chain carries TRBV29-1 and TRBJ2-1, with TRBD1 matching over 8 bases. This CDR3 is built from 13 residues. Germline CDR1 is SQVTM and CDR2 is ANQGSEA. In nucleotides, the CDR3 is TGCAGTGGGGGACAGGACTCCTACAATGAGCAGTTCTTC. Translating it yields CSGGQDSYNEQFF.

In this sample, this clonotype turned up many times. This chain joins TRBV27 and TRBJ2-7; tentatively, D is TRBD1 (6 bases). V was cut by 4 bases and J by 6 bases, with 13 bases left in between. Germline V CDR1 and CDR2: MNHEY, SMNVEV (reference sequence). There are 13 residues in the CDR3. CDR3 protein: CASSWAGAAEQYF. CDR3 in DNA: TGTGCCAGCAGTTGGGCAGGGGCCGCCGAGCAGTACTTC.

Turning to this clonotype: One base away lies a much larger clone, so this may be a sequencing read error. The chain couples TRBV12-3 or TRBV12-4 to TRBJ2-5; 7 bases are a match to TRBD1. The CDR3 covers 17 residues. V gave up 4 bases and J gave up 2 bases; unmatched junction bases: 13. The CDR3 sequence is CASSYGTVKPLQETQYF. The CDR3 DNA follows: TGTGCCAGCAGTTACGGGACAGTTAAACCGCTACAAGAGACCCAGTACTTC.

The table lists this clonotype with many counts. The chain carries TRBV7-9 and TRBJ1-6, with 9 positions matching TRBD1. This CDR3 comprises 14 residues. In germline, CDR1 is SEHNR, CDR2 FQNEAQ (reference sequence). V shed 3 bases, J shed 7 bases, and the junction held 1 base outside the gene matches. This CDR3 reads CASSFGQGNSPLHF. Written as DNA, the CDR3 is TGTGCCAGCAGCTTCGGACAGGGGAATTCACCCCTCCACTTT.

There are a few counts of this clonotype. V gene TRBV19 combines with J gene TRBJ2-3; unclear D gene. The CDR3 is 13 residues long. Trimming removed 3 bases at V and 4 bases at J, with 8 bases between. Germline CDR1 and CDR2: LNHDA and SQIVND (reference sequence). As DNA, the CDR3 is TGTGCCAGTAGTATTATTACGTCAGATACGCAGTATTTT. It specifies CASSIITSDTQYF.

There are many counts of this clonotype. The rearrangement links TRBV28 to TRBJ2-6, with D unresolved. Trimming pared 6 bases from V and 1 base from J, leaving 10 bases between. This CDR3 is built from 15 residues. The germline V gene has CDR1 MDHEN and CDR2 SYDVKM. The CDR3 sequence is CASSRPLSGANVLTF. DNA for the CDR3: TGTGCCAGCAGCAGGCCCTTGTCTGGGGCCAACGTCCTGACTTTC. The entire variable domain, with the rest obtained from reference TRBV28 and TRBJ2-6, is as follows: DVKVTQSSRYLVKRTGEKVFLECVQDMDHENMFWYRQDPGLGLRLIYFSYDVKMKEKGDIPEGYSVSREKKERFSLILESASTNQTSMYLCASSRPLSGANVLTFGAGSRLTVL.

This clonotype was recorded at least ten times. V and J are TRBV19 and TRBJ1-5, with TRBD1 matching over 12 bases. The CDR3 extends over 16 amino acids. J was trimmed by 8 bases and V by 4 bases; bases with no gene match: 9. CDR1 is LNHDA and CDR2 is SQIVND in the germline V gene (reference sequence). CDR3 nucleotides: TGTGCCAGTAGTACTCCCGGGACAGGGGGCAGGGAGCCCCAGCATTTT. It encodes CASSTPGTGGREPQHF.

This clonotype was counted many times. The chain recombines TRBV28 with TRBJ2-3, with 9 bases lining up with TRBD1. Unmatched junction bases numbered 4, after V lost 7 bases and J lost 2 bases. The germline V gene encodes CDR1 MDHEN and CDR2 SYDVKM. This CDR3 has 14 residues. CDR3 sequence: CASKGQGTTDTQYF. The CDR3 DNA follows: TGTGCCAGCAAGGGACAGGGAACCACAGATACGCAGTATTTT.

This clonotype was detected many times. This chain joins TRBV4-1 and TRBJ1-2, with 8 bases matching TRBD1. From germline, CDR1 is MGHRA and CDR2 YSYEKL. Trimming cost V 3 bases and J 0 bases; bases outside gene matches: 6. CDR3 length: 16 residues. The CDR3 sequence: CASSQDGQGANYGYTF. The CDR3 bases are TGCGCCAGCAGCCAGGATGGACAGGGCGCTAACTATGGCTACACCTTC.

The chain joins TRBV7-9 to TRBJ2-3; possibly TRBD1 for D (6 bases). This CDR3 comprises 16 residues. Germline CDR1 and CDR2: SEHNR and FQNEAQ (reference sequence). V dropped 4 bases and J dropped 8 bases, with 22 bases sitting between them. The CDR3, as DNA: TGTGCCAGCAGCTCGGACGGGCAGGGGATTTGGGCTACGCAGTATTTT. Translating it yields CASSSDGQGIWATQYF.

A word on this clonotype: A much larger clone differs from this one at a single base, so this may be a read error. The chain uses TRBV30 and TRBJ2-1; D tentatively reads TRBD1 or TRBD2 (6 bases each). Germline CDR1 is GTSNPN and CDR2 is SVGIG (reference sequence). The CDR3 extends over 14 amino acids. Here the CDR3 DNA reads TGTGCCGGGAGTTTGGGGGGCACCTACAATGAGCAGTTCTTC. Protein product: CAGSLGGTYNEQFF.

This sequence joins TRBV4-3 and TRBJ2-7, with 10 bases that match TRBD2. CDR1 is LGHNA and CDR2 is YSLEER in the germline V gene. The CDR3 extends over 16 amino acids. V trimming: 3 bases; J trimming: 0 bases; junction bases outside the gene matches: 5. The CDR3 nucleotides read TGCGCCAGCAGCCACGGGCTAGCGGGGGCCTCCTACGAGCAGTACTTC. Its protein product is CASSHGLAGASYEQYF.

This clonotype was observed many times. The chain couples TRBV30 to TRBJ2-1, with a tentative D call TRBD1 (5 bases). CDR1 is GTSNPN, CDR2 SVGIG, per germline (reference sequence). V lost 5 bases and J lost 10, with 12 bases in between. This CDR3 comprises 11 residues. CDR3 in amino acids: CAWDGGQEQFF. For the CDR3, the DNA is TGTGCCTGGGACGGCGGACAAGAGCAGTTCTTC.

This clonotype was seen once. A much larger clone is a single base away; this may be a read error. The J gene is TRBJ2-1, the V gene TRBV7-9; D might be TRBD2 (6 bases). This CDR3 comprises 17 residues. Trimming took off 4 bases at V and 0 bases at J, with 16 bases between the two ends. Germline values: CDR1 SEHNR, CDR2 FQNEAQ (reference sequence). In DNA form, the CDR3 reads TGTGCCAGCAGCTCCGGAGAACAACTAGCCTCCTACAATGAGCAGTTCTTC. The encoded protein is CASSSGEQLASYNEQFF.

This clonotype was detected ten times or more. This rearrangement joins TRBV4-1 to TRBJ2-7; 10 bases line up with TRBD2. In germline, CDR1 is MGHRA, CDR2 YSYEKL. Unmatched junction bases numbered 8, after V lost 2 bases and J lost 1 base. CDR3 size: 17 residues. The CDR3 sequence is CASSQKLAGAFSYEQYF. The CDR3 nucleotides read TGCGCCAGCAGCCAAAAGCTAGCGGGAGCATTTTCCTACGAGCAGTACTTC.

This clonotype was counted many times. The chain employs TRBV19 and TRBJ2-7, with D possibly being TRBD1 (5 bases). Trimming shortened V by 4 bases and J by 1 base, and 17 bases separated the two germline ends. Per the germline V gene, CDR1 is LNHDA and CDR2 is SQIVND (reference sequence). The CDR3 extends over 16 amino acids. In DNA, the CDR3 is TGTGCCAGTAGTACCAATCGACAGCTACCTTCCTACGAGCAGTACTTC. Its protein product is CASSTNRQLPSYEQYF.

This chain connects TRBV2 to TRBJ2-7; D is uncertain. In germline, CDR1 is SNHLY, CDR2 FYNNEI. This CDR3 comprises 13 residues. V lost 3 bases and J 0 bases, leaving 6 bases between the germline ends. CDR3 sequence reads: CASSDDRSYEQYF. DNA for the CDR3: TGTGCCAGCAGTGACGATCGCTCCTACGAGCAGTACTTC.